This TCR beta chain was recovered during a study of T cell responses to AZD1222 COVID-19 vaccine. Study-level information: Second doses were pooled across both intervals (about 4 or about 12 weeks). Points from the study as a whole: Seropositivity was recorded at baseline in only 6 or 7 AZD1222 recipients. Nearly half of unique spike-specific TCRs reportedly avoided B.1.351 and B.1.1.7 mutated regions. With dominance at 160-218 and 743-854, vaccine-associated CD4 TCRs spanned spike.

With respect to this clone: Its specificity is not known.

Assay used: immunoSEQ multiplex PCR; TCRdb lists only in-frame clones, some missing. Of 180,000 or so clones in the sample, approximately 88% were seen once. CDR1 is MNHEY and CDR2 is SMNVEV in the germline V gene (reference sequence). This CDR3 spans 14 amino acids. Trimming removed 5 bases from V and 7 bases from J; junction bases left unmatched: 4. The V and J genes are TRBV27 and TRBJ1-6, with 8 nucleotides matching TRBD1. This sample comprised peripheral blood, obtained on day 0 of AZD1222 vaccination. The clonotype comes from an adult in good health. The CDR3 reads CASSPRTGNSPLHF. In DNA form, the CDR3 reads TGTGCCAGCAGTCCGCGGACAGGGAATTCACCCCTCCACTTT.